The clone carrying this T cell receptor beta chain was seen only a few times. Its specificity is unknown. Trimming cost V 3 bases and J 3 bases; bases outside gene matches: 8. Germline values: CDR1 SGHRS, CDR2 YFSETQ. The CDR3 is 16 amino acids. The data stem from a study of T cell responses to AZD1222 COVID-19 vaccine. About the study: Pooled together were second doses at about 4 or about 12 weeks.

The study's findings and limits: Vaccine-associated CD4 TCRs spanned spike, dominant at 160-218 and 743-854. Only five or six individuals given AZD1222 were seropositive at baseline. The donor group comprised mostly white British people and more females; the analysis possibly underestimated clonal diversity.

Produced via immunoSEQ multiplex PCR; TCRdb's table is partial and in-frame only. The sample contains nearly 110,000 clones, more than 70% of which appear only once. The chain is built from TRBV5-1 and TRBJ2-7; 11 nucleotides line up with TRBD2. The receptor's source is an adult in good health. The starting material was peripheral blood, obtained on day 0 of AZD1222 vaccination. CDR3 nucleotide sequence: TGCGCCAGCAGCTCGGGGGGACTAGCGGAGTACTACGAGCAGTACTTC. This gives the protein CASSSGGLAEYYEQYF.